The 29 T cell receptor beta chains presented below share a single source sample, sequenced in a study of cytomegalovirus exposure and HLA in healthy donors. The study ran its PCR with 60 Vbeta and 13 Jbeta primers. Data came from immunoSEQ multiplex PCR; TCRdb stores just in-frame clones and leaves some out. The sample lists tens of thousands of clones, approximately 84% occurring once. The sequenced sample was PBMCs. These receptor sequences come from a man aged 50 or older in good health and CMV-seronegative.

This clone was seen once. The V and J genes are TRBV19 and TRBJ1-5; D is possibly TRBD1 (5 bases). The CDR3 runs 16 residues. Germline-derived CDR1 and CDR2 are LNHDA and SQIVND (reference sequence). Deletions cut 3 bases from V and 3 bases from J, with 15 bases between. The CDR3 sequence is CASSIVRTTFNQPQHF. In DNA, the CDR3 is TGTGCCAGTAGTATCGTTAGGACAACTTTCAATCAGCCCCAGCATTTT.

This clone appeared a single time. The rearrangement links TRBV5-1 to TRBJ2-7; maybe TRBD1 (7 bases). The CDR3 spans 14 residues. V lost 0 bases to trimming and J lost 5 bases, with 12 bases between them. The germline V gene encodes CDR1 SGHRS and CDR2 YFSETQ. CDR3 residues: CASSLGRGLDEQYF. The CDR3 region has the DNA TGCGCCAGCAGCTTGGGGAGGGGGCTGGACGAGCAGTACTTC.

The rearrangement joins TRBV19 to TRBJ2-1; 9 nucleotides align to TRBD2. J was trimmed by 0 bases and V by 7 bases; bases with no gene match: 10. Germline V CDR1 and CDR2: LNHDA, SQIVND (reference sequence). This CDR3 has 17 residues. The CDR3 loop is CASTTAGGLSSYNEQFF. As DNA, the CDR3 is TGTGCCAGTACCACTGCGGGGGGGCTGAGCTCCTACAATGAGCAGTTCTTC.

Here the CDR3 DNA reads TGCGCCAGCAGCCAGCGGGACGTTAACTATGGCTACACCTTC. Residues: CASSQRDVNYGYTF. This sequence joins TRBV4-1 and TRBJ1-2; D perhaps matches TRBD1 (5 bases). V was trimmed by 3 bases and J by 1 base, leaving 9 bases between them. The CDR3 has 14 residues. Germline V gene data show CDR1 as MGHRA and CDR2 as YSYEKL.

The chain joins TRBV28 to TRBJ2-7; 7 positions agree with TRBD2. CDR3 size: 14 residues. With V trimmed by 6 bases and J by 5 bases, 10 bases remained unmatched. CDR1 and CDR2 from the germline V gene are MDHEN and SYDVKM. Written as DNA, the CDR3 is TGTGCCAGCAGGGGGCCGGGGGGAATTAACGAGCAGTACTTC. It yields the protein CASRGPGGINEQYF.

CDR3 coding DNA: TGTGCCAGCAGCGTAGGCAGGGTGTCCTACGAGCAGTACTTC. This encodes CASSVGRVSYEQYF. The J gene is TRBJ2-7, the V gene TRBV9, with D maybe TRBD1 (5 bases). The germline gives CDR1 SGDLS, CDR2 YYNGEE. V gave up 0 bases and J gave up 1 base, with 8 bases separating them. The CDR3 totals 14 residues.

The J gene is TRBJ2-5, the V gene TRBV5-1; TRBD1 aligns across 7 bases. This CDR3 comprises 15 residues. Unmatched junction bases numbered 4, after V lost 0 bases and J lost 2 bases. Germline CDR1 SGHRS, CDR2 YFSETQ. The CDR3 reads CASSLDGTDQETQYF. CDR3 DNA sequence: TGCGCCAGCAGCTTGGACGGGACAGATCAAGAGACCCAGTACTTC.

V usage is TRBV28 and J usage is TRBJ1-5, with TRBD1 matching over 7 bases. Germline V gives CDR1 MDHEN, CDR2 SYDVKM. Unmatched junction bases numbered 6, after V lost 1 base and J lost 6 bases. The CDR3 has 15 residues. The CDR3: CASSLSRQGPQPQHF. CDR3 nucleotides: TGTGCCAGCAGTTTATCCCGACAGGGACCTCAGCCCCAGCATTTT.

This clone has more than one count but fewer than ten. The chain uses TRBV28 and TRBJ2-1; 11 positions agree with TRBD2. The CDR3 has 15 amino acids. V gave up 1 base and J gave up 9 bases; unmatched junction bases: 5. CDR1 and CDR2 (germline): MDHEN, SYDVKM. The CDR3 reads CASSLLAGGYLEQFF. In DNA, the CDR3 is TGTGCCAGCAGTTTATTAGCGGGGGGGTACCTTGAGCAGTTCTTC.

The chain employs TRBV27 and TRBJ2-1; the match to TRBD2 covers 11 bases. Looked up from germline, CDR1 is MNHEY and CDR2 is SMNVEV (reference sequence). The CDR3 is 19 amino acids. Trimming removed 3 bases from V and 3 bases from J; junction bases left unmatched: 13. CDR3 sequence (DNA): TGTGCCAGCAGTTTCTATGGGGATAGCGGGGGGGAGGGCTACAATGAGCAGTTCTTC. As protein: CASSFYGDSGGEGYNEQFF.

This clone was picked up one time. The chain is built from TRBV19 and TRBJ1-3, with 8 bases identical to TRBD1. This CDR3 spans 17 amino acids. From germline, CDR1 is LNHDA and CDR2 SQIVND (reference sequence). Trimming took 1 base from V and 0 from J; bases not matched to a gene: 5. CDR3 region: CASSIGDRGYSGNTIYF. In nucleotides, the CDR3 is TGTGCCAGTAGTATAGGCGACAGGGGCTACTCTGGAAACACCATATATTTT.

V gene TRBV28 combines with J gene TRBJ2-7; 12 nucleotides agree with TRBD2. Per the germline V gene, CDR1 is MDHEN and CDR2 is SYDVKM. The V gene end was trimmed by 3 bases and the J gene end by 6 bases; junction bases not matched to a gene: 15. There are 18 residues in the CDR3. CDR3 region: CASSFPGLAGSLQLEQYF. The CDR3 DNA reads TGTGCCAGCAGTTTTCCCGGACTAGCGGGGAGCCTCCAGCTCGAGCAGTACTTC.

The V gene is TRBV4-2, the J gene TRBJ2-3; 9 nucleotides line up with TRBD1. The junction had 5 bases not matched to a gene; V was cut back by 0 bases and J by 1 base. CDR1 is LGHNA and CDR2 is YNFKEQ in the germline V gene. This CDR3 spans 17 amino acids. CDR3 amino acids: CASSQEGQGPGTDTQYF. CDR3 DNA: TGTGCCAGCAGCCAAGAGGGACAGGGACCGGGCACAGATACGCAGTATTTT.

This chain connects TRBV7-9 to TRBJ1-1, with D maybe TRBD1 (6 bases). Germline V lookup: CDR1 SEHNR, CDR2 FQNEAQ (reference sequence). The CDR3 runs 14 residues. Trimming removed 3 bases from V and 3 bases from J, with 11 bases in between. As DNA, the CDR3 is TGTGCCAGCAGCTTCGGGGGGGCACACACTGAAGCTTTCTTT. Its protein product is CASSFGGAHTEAFF.

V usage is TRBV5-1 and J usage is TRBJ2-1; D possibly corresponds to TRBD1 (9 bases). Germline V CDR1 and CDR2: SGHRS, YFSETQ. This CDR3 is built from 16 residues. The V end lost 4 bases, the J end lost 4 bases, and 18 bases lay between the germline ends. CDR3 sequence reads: CASSLGRGQGYNEQFF. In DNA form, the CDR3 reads TGCGCCAGCAGCCTCGGGAGGGGACAGGGTTACAATGAGCAGTTCTTC.

CDR3: CASSRQYEQYF. Written as DNA, the CDR3 is TGTGCCAGCTCACGACAATACGAGCAGTACTTC. The chain employs TRBV18 and TRBJ2-7; D ambiguous. The V and J ends lost 4 bases and 4 bases respectively, with 5 bases between them. Germline V gene lookup returns CDR1 KGHSH and CDR2 LQKENI. The CDR3 contains 11 residues.

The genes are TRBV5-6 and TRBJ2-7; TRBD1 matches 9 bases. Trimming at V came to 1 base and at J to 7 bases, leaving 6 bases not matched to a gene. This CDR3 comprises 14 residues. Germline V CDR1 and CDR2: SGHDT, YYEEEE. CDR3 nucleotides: TGTGCCAGCAGCTTGCTACAGGGGGCCCGAGAGCAGTACTTC. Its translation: CASSLLQGAREQYF. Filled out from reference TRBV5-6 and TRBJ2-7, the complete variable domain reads DAGVTQSPTHLIKTRGQQVTLRCSPKSGHDTVSWYQQALGQGPQFIFQYYEEEERQRGNFPDRFSGHQFPNYSSELNVNALLLGDSALYLCASSLLQGAREQYFGPGTRLTVT.

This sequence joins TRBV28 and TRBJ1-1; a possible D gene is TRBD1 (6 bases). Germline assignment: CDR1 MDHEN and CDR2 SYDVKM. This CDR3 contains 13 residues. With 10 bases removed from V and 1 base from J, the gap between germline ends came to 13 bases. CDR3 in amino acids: CATVVGGNTEAFF. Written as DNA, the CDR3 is TGTGCCACCGTAGTAGGGGGGAACACTGAAGCTTTCTTT.

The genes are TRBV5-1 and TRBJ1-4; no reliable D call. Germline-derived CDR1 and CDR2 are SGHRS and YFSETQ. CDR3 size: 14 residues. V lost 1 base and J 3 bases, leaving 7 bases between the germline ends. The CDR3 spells CASSLRDPNEKLFF. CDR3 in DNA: TGCGCCAGCAGCTTGCGGGATCCTAATGAAAAACTGTTTTTT.

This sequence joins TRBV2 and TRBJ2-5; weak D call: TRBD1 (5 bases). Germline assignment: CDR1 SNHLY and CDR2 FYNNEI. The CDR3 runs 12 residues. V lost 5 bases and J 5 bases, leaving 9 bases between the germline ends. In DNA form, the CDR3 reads TGTGCCAGCAGTAGGGGTCGGGAGACCCAGTACTTC. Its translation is CASSRGRETQYF. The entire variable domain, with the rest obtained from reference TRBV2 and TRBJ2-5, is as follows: EPEVTQTPSHQVTQMGQEVILRCVPISNHLYFYWYRQILGQKVEFLVSFYNNEISEKSEIFDDQFSVERPDGSNFTLKIRSTKLEDSAMYFCASSRGRETQYFGPGTRLLVL.

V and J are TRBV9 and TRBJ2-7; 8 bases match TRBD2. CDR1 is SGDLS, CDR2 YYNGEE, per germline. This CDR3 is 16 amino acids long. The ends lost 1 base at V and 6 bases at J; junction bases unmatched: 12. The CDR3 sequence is CASSVSTAGAEAEQYF. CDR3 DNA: TGTGCCAGCAGCGTAAGTACAGCGGGGGCCGAGGCCGAGCAGTACTTC.

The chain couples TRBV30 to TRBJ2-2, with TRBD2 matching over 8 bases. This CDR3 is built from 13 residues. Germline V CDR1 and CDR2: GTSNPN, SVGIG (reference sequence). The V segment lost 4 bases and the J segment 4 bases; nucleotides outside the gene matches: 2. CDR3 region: CAWKRGGTGELFF. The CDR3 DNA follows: TGTGCCTGGAAACGGGGGGGCACCGGGGAGCTGTTTTTT.

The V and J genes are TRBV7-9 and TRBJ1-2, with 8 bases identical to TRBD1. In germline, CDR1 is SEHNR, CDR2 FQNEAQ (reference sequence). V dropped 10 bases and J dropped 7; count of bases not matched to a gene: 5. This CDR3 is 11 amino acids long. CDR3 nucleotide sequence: TGTGCCACCCGGACAGGGATTGGCTACACCTTC. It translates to CATRTGIGYTF.

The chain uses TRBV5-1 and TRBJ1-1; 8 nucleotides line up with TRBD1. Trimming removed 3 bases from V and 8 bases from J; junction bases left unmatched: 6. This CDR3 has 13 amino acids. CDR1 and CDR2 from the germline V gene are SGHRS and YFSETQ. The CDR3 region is CASSSGQGLEAFF. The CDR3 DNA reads TGCGCCAGCAGCTCCGGACAGGGTTTGGAAGCTTTCTTT.

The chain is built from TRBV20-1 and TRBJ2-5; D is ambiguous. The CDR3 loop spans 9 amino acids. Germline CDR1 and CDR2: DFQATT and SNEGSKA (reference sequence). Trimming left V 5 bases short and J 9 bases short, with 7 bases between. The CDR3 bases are TGCAGTGCTGGTAGTCCCCAGTACTTC. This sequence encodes CSAGSPQYF.

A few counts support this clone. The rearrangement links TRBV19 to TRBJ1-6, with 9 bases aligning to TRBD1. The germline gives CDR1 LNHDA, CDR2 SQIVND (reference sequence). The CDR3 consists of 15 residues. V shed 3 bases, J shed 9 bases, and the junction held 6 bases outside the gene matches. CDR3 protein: CASSITGGERSPLHF. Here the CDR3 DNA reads TGTGCCAGTAGTATCACAGGGGGCGAACGTTCACCCCTCCACTTT. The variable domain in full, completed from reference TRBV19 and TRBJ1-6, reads DGGITQSPKYLFRKEGQNVTLSCEQNLNHDAMYWYRQDPGQGLRLIYYSQIVNDFQKGDIAEGYSVSREKKESFPLTVTSAQKNPTAFYLCASSITGGERSPLHFGNGTRLTVT.

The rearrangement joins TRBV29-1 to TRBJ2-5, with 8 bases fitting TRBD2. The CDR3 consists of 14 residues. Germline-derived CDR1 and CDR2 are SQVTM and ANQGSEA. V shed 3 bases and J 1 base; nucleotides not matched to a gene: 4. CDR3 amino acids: CSVDLAGLQETQYF. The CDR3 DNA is TGCAGCGTTGATTTAGCGGGGCTCCAAGAGACCCAGTACTTC. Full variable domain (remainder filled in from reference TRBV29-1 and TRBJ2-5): SAVISQKPSRDICQRGTSLTIQCQVDSQVTMMFWYRQQPGQSLTLIATANQGSEATYESGFVIDKFPISRPNLTFSTLTVSNMSPEDSSIYLCSVDLAGLQETQYFGPGTRLLVL.

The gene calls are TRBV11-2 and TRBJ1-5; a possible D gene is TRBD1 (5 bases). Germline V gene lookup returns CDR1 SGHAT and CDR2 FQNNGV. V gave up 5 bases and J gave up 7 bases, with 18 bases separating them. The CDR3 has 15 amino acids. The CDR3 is CASSEGHGEGQPQHF. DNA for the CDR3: TGTGCCAGCAGCGAAGGACACGGGGAGGGGCAGCCCCAGCATTTT.

The DNA for the CDR3 is TGCGCCAGCAGTGATACGGGTAATGAAAAACTGTTTTTT. As protein: CASSDTGNEKLFF. V gene TRBV10-2 combines with J gene TRBJ1-4; no reliable D call. CDR1 is WSHSY and CDR2 is SAAADI in the germline V gene. V lost 3 bases and J lost 4, with 6 bases in between. This CDR3 region has 13 residues.